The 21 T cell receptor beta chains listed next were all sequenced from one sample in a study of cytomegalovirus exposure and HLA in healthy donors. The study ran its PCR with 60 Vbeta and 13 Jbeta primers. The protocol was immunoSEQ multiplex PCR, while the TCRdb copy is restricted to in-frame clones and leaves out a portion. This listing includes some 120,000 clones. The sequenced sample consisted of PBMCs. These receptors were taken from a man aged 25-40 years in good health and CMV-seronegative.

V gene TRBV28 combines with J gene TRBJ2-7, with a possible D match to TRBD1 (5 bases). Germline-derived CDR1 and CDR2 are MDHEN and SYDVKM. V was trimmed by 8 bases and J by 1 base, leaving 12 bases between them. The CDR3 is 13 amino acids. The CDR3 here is CASQWGRSYEQYF. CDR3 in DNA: TGTGCCAGCCAATGGGGCCGGTCCTACGAGCAGTACTTC.

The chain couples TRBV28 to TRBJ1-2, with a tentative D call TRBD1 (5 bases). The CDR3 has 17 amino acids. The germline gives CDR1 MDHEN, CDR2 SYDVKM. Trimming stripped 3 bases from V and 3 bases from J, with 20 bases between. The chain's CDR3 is CASSLPRTPFRDYGYTF. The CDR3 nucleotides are TGTGCCAGCAGTTTGCCCCGGACACCCTTTAGGGACTATGGCTACACCTTC.

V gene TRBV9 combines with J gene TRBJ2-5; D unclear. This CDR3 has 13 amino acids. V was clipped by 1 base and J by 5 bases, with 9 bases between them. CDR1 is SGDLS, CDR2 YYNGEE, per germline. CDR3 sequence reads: CASSVNAGETQYF. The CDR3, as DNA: TGTGCCAGCAGCGTAAACGCCGGGGAGACCCAGTACTTC.

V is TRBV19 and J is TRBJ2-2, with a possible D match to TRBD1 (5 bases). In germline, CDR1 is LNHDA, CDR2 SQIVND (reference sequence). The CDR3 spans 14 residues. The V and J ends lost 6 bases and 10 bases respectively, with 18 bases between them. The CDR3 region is CASSHRQPPPELFF. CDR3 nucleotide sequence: TGTGCCAGTAGCCATAGACAGCCCCCCCCGGAGCTGTTTTTT.

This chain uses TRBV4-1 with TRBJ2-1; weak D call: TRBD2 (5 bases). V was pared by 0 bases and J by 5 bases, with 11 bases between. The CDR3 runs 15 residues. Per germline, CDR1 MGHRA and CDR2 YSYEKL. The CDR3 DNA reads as TGCGCCAGCAGCCAAGAGCGGGCCTTGAACAATGAGCAGTTCTTC. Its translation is CASSQERALNNEQFF.

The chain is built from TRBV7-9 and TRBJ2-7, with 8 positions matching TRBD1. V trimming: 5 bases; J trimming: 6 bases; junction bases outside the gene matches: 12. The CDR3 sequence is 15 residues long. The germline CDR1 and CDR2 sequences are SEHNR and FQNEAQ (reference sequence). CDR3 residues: CASSHTQDRVAEQYF. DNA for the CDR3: TGTGCCAGCAGCCACACCCAGGACAGGGTAGCCGAGCAGTACTTC.

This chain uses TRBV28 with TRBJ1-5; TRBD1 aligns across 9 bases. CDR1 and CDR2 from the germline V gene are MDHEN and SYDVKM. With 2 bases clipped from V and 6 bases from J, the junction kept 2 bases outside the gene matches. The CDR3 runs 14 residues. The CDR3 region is CASSLTGGTQPQHF. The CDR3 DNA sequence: TGTGCCAGCAGTTTAACAGGGGGCACTCAGCCCCAGCATTTT.

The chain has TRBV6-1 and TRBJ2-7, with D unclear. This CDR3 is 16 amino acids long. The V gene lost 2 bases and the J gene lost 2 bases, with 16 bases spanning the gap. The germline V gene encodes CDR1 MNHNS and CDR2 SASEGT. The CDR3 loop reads CASSEIPWRTAYEQYF. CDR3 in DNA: TGTGCCAGCAGTGAAATACCTTGGCGTACAGCCTACGAGCAGTACTTC.

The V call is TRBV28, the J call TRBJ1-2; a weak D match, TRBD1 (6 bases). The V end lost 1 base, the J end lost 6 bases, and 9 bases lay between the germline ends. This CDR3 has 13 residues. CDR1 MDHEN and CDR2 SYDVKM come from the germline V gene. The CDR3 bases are TGTGCCAGCAGTTTATCAGGGGATGATGGCTACACCTTC. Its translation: CASSLSGDDGYTF.

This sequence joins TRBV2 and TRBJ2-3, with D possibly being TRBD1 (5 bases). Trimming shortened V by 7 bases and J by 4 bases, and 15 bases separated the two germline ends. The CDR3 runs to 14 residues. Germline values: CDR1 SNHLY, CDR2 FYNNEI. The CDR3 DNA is TGTGCCAGCAAGGTTACGCAGGGTGCAGATACGCAGTATTTT. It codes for CASKVTQGADTQYF.

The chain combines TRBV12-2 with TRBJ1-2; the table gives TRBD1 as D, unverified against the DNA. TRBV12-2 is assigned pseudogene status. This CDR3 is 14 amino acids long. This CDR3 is CASRLVGTGDGYTF. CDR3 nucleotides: TGTGCAAGTCGCTTAGTGGGGACAGGGGATGGCTACACCTTC.

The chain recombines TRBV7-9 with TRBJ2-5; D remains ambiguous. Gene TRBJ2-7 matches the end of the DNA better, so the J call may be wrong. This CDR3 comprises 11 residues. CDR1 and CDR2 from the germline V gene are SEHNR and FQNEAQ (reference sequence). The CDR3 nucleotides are TGTGCCAGCAGCCTCCAATACGAGCAGTACTTC. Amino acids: CASSLQYEQYF.

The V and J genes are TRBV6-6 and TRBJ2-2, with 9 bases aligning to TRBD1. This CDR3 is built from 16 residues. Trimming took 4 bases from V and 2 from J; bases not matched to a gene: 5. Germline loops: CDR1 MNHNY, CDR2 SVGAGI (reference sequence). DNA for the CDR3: TGTGCCAGCAGTTTAGGGGGACAGGGTAACACCGGGGAGCTGTTTTTT. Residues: CASSLGGQGNTGELFF.

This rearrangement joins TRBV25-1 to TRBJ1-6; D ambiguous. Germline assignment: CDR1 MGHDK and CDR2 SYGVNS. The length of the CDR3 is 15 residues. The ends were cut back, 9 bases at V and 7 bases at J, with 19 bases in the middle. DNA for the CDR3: TGTGCCAGTACGCGGGGTTCGGATGGAAATTCACCCCTCCACTTT. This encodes CASTRGSDGNSPLHF. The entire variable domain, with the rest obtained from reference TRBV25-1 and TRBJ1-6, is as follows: EADIYQTPRYLVIGTGKKITLECSQTMGHDKMYWYQQDPGMELHLIHYSYGVNSTEKGDLSSESTVSRIRTEHFPLTLESARPSHTSQYLCASTRGSDGNSPLHFGNGTRLTVT.

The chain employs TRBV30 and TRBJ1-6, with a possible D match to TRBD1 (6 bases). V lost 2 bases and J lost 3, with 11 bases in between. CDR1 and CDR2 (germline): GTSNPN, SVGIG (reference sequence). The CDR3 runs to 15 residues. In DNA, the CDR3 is TGTGCCTGGAGTTCAGGGGCGGTCTATAATTCACCCCTCCACTTT. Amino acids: CAWSSGAVYNSPLHF.

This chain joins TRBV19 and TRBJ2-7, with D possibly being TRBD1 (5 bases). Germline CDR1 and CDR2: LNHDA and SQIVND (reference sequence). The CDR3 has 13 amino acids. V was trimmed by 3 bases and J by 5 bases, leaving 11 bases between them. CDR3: CASSMGYRNEQYF. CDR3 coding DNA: TGTGCCAGTAGTATGGGATACAGGAACGAGCAGTACTTC.

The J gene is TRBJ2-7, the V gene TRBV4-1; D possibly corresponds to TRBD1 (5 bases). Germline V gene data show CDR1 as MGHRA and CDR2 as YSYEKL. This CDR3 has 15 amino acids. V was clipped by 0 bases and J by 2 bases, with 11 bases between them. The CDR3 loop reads CASSQEDSRAYEQYF. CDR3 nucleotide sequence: TGCGCCAGCAGCCAAGAAGATAGCAGGGCCTACGAGCAGTACTTC.

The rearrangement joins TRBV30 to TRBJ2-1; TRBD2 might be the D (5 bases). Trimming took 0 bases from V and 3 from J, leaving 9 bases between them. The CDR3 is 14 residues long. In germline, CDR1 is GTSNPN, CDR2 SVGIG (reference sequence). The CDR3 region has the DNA TGTGCCTGGAGTGTAAGCGGATTCTACAATGAGCAGTTCTTC. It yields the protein CAWSVSGFYNEQFF.

CDR3 protein: CASSPRPDSSNQPQHF. CDR3 DNA sequence: TGCGCCAGCAGCCCCCGCCCGGACAGTAGCAATCAGCCCCAGCATTTT. The genes are TRBV5-1 and TRBJ1-5, with a weak D call TRBD1 (6 bases). There are 16 residues in the CDR3. Trimming stripped 4 bases from V and 0 bases from J, with 14 bases between. CDR1 is SGHRS and CDR2 is YFSETQ in the germline V gene.

CDR3 in amino acids: CSVEQGEETQYF. Here the CDR3 DNA reads TGCAGCGTCGAACAGGGTGAAGAGACCCAGTACTTC. The rearrangement joins TRBV29-1 to TRBJ2-5, with D tentatively TRBD1 (6 bases). The CDR3 consists of 12 residues. Germline CDR1 is SQVTM and CDR2 is ANQGSEA. Deletions cut 6 bases from V and 3 bases from J, with 11 bases between.

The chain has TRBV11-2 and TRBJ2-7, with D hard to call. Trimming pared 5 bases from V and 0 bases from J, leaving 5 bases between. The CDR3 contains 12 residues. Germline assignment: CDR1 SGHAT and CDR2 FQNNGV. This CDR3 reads CASSLISYEQYF. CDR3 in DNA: TGTGCCAGCAGCCTTATCTCCTACGAGCAGTACTTC.